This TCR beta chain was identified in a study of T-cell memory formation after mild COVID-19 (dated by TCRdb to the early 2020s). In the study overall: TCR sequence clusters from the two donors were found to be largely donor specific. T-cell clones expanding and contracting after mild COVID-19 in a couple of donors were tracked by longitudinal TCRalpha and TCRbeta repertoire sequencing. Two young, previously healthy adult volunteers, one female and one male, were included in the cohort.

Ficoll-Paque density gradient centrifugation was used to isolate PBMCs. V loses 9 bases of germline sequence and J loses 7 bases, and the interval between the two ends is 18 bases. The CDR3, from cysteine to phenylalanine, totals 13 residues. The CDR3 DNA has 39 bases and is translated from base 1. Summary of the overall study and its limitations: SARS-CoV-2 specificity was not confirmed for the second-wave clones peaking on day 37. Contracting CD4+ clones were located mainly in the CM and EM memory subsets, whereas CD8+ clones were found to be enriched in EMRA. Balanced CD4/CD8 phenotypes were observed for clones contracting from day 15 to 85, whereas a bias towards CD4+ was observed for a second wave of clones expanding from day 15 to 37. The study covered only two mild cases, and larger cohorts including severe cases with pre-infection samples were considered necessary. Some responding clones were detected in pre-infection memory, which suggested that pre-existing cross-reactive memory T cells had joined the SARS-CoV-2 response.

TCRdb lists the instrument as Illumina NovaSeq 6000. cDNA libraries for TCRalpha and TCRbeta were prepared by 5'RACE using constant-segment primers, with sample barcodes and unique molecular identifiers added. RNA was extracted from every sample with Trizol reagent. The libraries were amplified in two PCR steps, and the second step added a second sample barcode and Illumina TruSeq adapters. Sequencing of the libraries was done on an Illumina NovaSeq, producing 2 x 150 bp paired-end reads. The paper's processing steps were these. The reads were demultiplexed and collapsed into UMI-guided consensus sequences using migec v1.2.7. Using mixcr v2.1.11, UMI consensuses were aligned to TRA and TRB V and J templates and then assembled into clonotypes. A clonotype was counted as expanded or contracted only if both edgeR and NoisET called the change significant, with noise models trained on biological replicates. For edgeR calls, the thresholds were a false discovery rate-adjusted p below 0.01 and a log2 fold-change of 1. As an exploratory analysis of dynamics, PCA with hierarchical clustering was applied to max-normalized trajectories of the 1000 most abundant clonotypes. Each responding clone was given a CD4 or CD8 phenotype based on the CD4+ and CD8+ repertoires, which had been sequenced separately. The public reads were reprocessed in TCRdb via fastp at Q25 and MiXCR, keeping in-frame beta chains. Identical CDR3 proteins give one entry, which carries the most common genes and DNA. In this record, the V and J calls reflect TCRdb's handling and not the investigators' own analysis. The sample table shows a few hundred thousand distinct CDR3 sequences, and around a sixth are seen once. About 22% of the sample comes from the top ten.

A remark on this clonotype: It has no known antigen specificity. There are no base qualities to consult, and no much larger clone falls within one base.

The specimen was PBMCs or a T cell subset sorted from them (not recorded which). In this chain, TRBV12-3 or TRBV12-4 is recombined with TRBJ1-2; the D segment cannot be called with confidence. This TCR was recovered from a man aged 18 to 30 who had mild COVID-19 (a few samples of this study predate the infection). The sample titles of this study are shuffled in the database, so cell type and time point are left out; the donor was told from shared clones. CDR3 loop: CASQKEGFLGYTF. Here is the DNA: TGTGCCAGTCAAAAGGAGGGTTTCCTTGGCTACACCTTC.